The clone carrying this T cell receptor beta chain occurred a few times. Its antigen is not known. This record comes from a study of Graves' ophthalmopathy and Graves' hyperthyroidism. General study results and limits: Ophthalmopathy could be told apart from stable hyperthyroidism by a 13-signature model (87.88% sensitivity, around 80% specificity).

In germline, CDR1 is SNHLY, CDR2 FYNNEI. Trimming removed 3 bases at V and 4 bases at J, with 16 bases between. There are 16 residues in the CDR3. The TCR beta CDR3 regions underwent amplification from RNA transcripts. RT-PCR with HTBI primers came first, then second-round multiplex PCR. A single record per CDR3 protein comes from TCRdb applying MiXCR to the multiplex PCR reads. The sample lists hundreds of thousands of distinct CDR3 sequences; 20% to 25% were seen once. The source of this sequence is a woman younger than 35 with stable Graves' hyperthyroidism. The chain recombines TRBV2 with TRBJ1-5; D perhaps matches TRBD1 (5 bases). The sample taken for sequencing was peripheral blood. CDR3 in amino acids: CASSDATGQLNQPQHF. The CDR3 region has the DNA TGTGCCAGCAGTGATGCTACTGGACAACTAAATCAGCCCCAGCATTTT. The whole variable domain, filled in from reference TRBV2 and TRBJ1-5, reads EPEVTQTPSHQVTQMGQEVILRCVPISNHLYFYWYRQILGQKVEFLVSFYNNEISEKSEIFDDQFSVERPDGSNFTLKIRSTKLEDSAMYFCASSDATGQLNQPQHFGDGTRLSIL.